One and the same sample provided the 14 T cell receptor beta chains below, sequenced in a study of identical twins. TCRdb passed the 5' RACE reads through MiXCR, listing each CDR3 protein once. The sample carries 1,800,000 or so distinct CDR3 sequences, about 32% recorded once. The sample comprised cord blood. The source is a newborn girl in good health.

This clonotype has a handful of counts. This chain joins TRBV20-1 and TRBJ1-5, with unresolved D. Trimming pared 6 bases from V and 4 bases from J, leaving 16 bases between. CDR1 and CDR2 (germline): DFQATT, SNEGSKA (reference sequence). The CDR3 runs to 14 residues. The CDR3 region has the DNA TGCAGTGCCAAGTCTGGCTTCTGGAATCAGCCCCAGCATTTT. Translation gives CSAKSGFWNQPQHF.

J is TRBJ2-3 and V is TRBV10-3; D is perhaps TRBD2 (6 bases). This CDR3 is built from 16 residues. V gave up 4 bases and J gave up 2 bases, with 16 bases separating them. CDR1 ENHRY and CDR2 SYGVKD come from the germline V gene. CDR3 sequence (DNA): TGTGCCATCAGTGCGGGCGGGGTTTCTATCACAGATACGCAGTATTTT. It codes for CAISAGGVSITDTQYF.

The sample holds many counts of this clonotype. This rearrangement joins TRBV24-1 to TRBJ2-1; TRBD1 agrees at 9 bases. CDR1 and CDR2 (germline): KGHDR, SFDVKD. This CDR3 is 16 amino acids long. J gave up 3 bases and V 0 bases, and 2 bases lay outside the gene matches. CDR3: CATSDLDRGDYNEQFF. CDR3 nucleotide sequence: TGTGCCACCAGTGATTTGGACAGGGGGGACTACAATGAGCAGTTCTTC.

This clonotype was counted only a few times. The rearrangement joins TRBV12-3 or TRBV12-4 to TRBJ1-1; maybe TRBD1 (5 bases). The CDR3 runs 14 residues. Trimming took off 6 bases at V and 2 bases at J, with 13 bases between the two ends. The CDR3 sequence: CASRSSGPNTEAFF. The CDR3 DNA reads TGTGCCAGCAGGTCCTCGGGGCCCAACACTGAAGCTTTCTTT.

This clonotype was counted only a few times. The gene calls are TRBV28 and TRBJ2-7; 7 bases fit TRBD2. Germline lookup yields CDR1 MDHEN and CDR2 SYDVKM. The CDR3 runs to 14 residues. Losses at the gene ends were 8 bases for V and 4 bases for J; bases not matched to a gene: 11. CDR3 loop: CASRPGLAVYEQYF. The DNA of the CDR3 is TGTGCCAGCCGACCGGGGCTAGCGGTTTACGAGCAGTACTTC.

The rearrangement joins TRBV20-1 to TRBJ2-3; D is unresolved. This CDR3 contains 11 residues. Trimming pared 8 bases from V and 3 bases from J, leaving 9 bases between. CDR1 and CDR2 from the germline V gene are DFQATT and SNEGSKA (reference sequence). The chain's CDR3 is CSSPSTDTQYF. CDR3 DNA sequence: TGCAGTTCTCCTAGTACAGATACGCAGTATTTT.

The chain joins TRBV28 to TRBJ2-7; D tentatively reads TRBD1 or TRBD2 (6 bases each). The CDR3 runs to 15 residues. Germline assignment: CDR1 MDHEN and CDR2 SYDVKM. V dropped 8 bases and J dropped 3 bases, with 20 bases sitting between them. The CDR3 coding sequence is TGTGCCAGCCTGAGCCGGGGGACAAAGTTCTACGAGCAGTACTTC. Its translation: CASLSRGTKFYEQYF.

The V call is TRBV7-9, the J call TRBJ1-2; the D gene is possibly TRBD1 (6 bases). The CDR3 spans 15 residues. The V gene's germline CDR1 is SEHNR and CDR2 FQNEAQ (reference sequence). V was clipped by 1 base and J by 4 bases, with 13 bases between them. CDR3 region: CASSLGSTGPYGYTF. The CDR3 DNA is TGTGCCAGCAGCTTAGGGTCGACAGGCCCCTATGGCTACACCTTC.

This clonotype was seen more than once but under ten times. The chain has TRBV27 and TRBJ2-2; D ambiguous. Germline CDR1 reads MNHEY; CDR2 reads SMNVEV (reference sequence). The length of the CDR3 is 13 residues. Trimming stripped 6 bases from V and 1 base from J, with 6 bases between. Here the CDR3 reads CASSRLNTGELFF. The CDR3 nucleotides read TGTGCCAGCAGCCGACTGAACACCGGGGAGCTGTTTTTT.

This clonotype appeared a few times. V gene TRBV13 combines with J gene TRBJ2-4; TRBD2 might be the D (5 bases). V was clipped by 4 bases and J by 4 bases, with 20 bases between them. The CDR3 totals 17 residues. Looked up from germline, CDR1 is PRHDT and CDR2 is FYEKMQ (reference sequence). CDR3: CASSSLTGPPGKNIQYF. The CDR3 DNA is TGTGCCAGCAGCTCCCTAACCGGACCCCCGGGGAAAAACATTCAGTACTTC.

CDR3 nucleotide sequence: TGTGCCAGCAGTTCATACTTTCAGCCCCAGCATTTT. Its translation is CASSSYFQPQHF. This chain uses TRBV27 with TRBJ1-5; D remains ambiguous. Germline lookup yields CDR1 MNHEY and CDR2 SMNVEV (reference sequence). Trimming left V 4 bases short and J 6 bases short, with 7 bases between. This CDR3 spans 12 amino acids.

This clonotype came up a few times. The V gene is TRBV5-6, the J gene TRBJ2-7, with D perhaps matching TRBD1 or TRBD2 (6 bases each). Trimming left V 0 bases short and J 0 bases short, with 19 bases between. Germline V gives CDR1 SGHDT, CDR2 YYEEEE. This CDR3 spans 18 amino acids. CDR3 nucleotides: TGTGCCAGCAGCTTGGCGGTGTCGGGGGCTAGGAGCTCCTACGAGCAGTACTTC. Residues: CASSLAVSGARSSYEQYF.

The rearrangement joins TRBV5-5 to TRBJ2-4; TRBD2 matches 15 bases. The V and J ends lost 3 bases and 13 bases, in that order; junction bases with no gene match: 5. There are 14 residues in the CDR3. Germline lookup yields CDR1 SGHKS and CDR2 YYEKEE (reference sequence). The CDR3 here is CASSWTSGGAEQYF. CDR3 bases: TGTGCCAGCAGCTGGACTAGCGGGGGGGCTGAGCAGTACTTC.

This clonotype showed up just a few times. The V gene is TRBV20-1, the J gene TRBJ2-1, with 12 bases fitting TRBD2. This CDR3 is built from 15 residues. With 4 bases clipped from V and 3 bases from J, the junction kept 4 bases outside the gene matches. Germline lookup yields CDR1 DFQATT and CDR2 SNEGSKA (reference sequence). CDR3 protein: CSATRTSGIYNEQFF. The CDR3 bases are TGCAGTGCTACCCGGACTAGCGGGATCTACAATGAGCAGTTCTTC.